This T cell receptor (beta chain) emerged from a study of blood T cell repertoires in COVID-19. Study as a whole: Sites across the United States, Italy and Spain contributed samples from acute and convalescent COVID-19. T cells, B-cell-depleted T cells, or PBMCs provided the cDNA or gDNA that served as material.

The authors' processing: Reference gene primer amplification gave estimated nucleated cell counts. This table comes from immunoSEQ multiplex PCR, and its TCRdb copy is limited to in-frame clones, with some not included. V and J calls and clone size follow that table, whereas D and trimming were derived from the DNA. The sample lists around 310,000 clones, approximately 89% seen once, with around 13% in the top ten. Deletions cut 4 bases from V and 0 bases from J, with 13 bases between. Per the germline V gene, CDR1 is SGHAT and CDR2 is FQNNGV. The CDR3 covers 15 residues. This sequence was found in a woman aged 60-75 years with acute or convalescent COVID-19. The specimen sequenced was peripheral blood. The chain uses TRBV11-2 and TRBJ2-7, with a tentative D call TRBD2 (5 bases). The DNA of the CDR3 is TGTGCCAGCAGCTCCTTCTCCGGGGTCTCCTACGAGCAGTACTTC. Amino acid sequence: CASSSFSGVSYEQYF.